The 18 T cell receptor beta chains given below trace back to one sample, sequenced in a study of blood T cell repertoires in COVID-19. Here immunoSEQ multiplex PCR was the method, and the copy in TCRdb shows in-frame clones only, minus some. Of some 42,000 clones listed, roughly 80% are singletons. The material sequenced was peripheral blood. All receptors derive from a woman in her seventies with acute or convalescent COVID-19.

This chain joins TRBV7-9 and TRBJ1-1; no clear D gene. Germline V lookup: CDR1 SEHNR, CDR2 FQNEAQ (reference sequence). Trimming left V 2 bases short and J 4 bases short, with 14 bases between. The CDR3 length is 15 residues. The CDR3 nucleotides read TGTGCCAGCAGCTTAATGTCTAAGTCGGGCACTGAAGCTTTCTTT. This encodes CASSLMSKSGTEAFF.

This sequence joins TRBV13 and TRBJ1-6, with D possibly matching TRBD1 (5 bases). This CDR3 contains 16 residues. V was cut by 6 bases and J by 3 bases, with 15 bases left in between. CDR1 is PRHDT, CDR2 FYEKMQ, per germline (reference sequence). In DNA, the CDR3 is TGTGCCAGCAGACAGAATCAGGGACTCTATAATTCACCCCTCCACTTT. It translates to CASRQNQGLYNSPLHF.

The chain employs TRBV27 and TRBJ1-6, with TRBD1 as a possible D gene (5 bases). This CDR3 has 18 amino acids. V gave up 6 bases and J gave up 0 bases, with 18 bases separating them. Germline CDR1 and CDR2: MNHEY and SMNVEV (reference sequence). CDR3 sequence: CASSQFAGQGSYNSPLHF. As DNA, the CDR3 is TGTGCCAGCAGCCAATTTGCCGGGCAGGGCTCCTATAATTCACCCCTCCACTTT.

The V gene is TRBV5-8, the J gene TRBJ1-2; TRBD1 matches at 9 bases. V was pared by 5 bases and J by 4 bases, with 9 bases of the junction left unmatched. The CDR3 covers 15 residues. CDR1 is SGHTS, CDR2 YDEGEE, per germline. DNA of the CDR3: TGTGCCAGCAGGGCATCCGGGACAGGGTCCTATGGCTACACCTTC. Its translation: CASRASGTGSYGYTF.

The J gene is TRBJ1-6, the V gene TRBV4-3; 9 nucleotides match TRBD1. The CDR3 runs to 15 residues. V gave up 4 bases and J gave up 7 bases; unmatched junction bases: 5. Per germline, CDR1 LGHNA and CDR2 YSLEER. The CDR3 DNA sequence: TGCGCCAGCAGCCTAGTGGGACAGGGCAATTCACCCCTCCACTTT. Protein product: CASSLVGQGNSPLHF.

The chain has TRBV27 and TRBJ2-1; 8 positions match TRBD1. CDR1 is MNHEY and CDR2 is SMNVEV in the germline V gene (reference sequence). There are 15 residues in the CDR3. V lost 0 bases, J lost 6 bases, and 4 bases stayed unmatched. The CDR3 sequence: CASSLSRDRSNEQFF. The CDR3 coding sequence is TGTGCCAGCAGTTTATCTAGGGACAGGTCCAATGAGCAGTTCTTC.

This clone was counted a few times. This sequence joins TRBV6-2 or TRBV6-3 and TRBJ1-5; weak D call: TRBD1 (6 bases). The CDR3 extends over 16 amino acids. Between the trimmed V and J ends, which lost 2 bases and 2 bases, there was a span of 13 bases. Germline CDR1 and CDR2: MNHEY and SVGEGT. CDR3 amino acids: CASSYRDTWGNQPQHF. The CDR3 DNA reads TGTGCCAGCAGTTACCGGGACACCTGGGGCAATCAGCCCCAGCATTTT.

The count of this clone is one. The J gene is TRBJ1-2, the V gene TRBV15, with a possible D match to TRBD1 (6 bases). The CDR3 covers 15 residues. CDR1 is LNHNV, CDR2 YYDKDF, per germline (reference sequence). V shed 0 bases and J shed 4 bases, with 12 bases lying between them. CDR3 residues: CATSRDFRTAYGYTF. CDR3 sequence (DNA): TGTGCCACCAGCAGAGATTTTAGGACAGCCTATGGCTACACCTTC.

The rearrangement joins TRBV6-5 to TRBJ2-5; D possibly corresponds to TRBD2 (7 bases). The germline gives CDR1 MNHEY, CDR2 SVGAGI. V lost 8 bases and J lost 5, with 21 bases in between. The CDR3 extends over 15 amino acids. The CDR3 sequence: CASEQGGGFQETQYF. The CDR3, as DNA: TGTGCCAGCGAACAGGGAGGGGGGTTTCAGGAGACCCAGTACTTC.

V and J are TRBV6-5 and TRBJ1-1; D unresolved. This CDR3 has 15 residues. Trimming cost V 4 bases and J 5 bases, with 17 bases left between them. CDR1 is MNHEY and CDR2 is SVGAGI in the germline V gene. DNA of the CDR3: TGTGCCAGCAGTTCTCGCGAAACCGTTTGGACTGAAGCTTTCTTT. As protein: CASSSRETVWTEAFF.

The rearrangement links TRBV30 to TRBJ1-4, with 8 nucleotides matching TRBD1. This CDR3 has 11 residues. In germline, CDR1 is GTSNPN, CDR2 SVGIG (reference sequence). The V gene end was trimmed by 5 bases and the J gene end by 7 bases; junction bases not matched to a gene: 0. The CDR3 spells CAWDRGEKLFF. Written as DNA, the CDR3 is TGTGCCTGGGACAGGGGTGAAAAACTGTTTTTT.

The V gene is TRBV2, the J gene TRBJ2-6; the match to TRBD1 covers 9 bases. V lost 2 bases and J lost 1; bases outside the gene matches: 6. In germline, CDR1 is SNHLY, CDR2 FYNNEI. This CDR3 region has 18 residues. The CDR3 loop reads CASSEQGQGLSGANVLTF. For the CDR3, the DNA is TGTGCCAGCAGTGAACAGGGACAGGGTTTATCTGGGGCCAACGTCCTGACTTTC.

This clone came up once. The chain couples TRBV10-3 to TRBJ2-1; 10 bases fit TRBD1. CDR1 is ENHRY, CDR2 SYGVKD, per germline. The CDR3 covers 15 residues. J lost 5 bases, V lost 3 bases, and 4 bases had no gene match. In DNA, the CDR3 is TGTGCCATCAGTGATACGGGACAGGGGAACAATGAGCAGTTCTTC. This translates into CAISDTGQGNNEQFF.

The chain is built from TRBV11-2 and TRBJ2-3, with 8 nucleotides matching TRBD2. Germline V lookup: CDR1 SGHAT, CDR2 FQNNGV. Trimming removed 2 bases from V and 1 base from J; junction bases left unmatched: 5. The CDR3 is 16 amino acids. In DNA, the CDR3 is TGTGCCAGCAGCTTATTGGGTAGCGGGGGCACAGATACGCAGTATTTT. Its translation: CASSLLGSGGTDTQYF.

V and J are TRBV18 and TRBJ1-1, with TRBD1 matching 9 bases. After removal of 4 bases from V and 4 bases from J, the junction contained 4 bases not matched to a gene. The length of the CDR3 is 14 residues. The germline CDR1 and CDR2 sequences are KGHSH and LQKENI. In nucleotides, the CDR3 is TGTGCCAGCTCACGACGGGACAGGGTCACTGAAGCTTTCTTT. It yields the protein CASSRRDRVTEAFF.

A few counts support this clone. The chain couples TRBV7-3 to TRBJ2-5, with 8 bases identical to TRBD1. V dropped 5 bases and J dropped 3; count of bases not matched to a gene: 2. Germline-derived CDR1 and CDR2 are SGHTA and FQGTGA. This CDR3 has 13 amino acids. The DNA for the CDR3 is TGTGCCAGCAGCCAGGACAGGGAAGAGACCCAGTACTTC. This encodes CASSQDREETQYF.

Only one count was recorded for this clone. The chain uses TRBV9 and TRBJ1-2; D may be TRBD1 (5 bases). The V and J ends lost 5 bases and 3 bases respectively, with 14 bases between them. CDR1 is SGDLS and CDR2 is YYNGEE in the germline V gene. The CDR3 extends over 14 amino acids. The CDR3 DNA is TGTGCCAGCAGGAGAGGCAGGGAAGACTATGGCTACACCTTC. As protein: CASRRGREDYGYTF.

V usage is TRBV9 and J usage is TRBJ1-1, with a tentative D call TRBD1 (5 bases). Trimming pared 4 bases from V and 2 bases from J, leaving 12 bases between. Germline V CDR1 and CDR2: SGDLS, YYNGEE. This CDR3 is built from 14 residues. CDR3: CASSPLGGNTEAFF. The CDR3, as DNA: TGTGCCAGCAGCCCCCTGGGGGGAAACACTGAAGCTTTCTTT.